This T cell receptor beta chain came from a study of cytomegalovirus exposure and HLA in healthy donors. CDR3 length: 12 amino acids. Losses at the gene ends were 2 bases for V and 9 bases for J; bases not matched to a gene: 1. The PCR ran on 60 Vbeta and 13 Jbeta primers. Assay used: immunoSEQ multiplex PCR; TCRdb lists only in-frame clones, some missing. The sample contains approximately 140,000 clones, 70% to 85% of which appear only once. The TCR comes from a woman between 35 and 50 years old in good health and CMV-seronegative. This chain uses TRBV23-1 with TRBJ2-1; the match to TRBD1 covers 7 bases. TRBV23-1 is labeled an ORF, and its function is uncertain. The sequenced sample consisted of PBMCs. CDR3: CASSQGDSEQFF. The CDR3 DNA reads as TGCGCCAGCAGTCAAGGGGACAGTGAGCAGTTCTTC.